This T cell receptor beta chain was identified during a study of regulatory T cells in long-lasting Graves disease. This clonotype was recorded a few times. Researchers made TCR beta libraries by using iRepertoire HTBI primers and running Arm-PCR on CDR3 regions. TCRdb reanalysed the multiplex PCR reads using MiXCR and keeps one entry per CDR3 protein. Here the sample spans a few hundred thousand distinct CDR3 sequences, around 21% being singletons. The time point: persistent/refractory GD, antithyroid drugs over 5 years with positive TRAb. RNA isolated from PBMCs was used to make the TCR library. This CDR3 region has 13 residues. The V end was cut by 5 bases, the J end by 6 bases, with 11 bases between. Germline V gene sequence: CDR1 MNHEY, CDR2 SVGEGT.

Specimen: peripheral blood mononuclear cells (PBMCs), collected when the disease was refractory, from a patient treated with antithyroid drugs. This TCR derives from a female donor with Graves disease. The chain employs TRBV6-2 or TRBV6-3 and TRBJ2-1, with D possibly TRBD2 on 6 matching bases. CDR3 amino acids: CASSKLATNEQFF. Written as DNA, the CDR3 is TGTGCCAGCAGTAAACTAGCCACCAATGAGCAGTTCTTC.